These 4 T cell receptor beta chains came from one sample sequenced in a study of naive and memory T cell subsets. Amplification of ligated cDNA took four PCR rounds with SP2 and nested alpha and beta constant primers. Each CDR3 protein is one row after TCRdb ran MiXCR on the UMI-ligation and nested PCR reads. This table has about 26,000 distinct CDR3 sequences, 5.2% appearing once. TCR cDNA received a 3' ligated oligonucleotide that carried a UMI. Specimen: blood. Receptors were obtained from an adult in good health.

This clonotype has a count of ten or more. The CDR3 region has the DNA TGCAGCGGTTCGGACAGGAGCACTGAAGCTTTCTTT. This gives the protein CSGSDRSTEAFF. This chain connects TRBV29-1 to TRBJ1-1; 7 nucleotides align to TRBD1. This CDR3 comprises 12 residues. Germline V CDR1 and CDR2: SQVTM, ANQGSEA. V shed 7 bases, J shed 4 bases, and the junction held 6 bases outside the gene matches.

This clonotype has a handful of counts. The J gene is TRBJ1-6, the V gene TRBV14, with TRBD1 identical over 7 bases. The CDR3 totals 18 residues. The V gene's germline CDR1 is SGHDN and CDR2 FVKESK. J gave up 0 bases and V 5 bases, and 10 bases lay outside the gene matches. The CDR3 spells CASSAYGQASSYNSPLHF. CDR3 DNA sequence: TGTGCCAGCAGCGCCTATGGACAGGCGAGCTCCTATAATTCACCCCTCCACTTT.

This clonotype was detected many times. CDR3 coding DNA: TGCAGTGCTAGGGTCCCTTCCTACAATGAGCAGTTCTTC. Its protein product is CSARVPSYNEQFF. The V call is TRBV20-1, the J call TRBJ2-1; the D is unclear. The germline gives CDR1 DFQATT, CDR2 SNEGSKA (reference sequence). The V gene lost 3 bases and the J gene lost 1 base, with 7 bases spanning the gap. CDR3 length: 13 amino acids.

This clonotype has ten or more counts. J is TRBJ1-3 and V is TRBV7-9; D is undetermined. Trimming shortened V by 0 bases and J by 3 bases, and 9 bases separated the two germline ends. Germline V gene lookup returns CDR1 SEHNR and CDR2 FQNEAQ (reference sequence). This CDR3 spans 15 amino acids. CDR3: CASSLAHGDGNTIYF. The CDR3 DNA is TGTGCCAGCAGCTTAGCGCACGGTGATGGAAACACCATATATTTT.